This T cell receptor beta chain was captured by sequencing in a study of blood T cells in healthy people across ages. For the second PCR, which ran for about 6 to 11 cycles, a sample-barcoded 5' primer and a J-beta primer mix were used. TCRdb reprocessed the 5' RACE reads with MiXCR, giving one entry per CDR3 protein. Of some 790,000 distinct CDR3 sequences listed, less than 35% are singletons. This clonotype was seen repeatedly, ten times or more. This CDR3 has 11 residues. In germline, CDR1 is SEHNR, CDR2 FQNEAQ (reference sequence). V lost 6 bases to trimming and J lost 7 bases, with 9 bases between them.

Source material: blood. The V gene is TRBV7-9, the J gene TRBJ1-2, with D tentatively TRBD1 (6 bases). The source of this sequence is a woman of 80 years or more in good health. DNA of the CDR3: TGTGCCAGCAGTACAGGGATTGGCTACACCTTC. Its protein product is CASSTGIGYTF.